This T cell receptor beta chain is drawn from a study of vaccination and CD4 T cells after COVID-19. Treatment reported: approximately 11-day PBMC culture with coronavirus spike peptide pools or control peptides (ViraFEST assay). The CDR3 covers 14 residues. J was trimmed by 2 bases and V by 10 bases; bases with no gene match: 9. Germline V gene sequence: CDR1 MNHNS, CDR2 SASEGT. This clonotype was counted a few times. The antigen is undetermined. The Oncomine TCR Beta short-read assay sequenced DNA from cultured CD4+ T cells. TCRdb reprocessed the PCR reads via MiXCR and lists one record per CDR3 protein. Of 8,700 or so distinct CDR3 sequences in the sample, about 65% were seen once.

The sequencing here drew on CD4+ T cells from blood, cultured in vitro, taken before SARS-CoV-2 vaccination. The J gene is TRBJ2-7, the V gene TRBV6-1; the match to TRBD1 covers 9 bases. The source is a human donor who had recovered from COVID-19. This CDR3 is CATAGRTGAYEQYF. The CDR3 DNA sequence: TGTGCCACCGCCGGAAGGACAGGGGCCTACGAGCAGTACTTC.